The subject of this entry is one TCR beta chain. Its cognate antigen is unknown. V gave up 4 bases and J gave up 2 bases, with 11 bases separating them. This CDR3 comprises 13 residues. Germline values: CDR1 SQVTM, CDR2 ANQGSEA. This record belongs to a study of T cells after yellow fever vaccination. About the research overall: SMART-Seq v4 Ultra Low Input prepared the low-cell-number fractions.

Study-wide findings and caveats: Though it reached lower strength, the secondary response hit its peak faster, day 5 versus 15. Primary-vaccination clones mostly resurfaced post-booster (under 98% CD4, about 87% CD8).

5'RACE template switching generated TCR cDNA, adding a universal primer site and UMIs. TCRdb ran MiXCR on the 5' RACE reads and lists one entry per CDR3 protein. The repertoire holds about 550,000 distinct CDR3 sequences, with 15% to 20% as singletons. The source is a man between 25 and 39 years old who received the YFV17D yellow fever vaccine. The chain is built from TRBV29-1 and TRBJ2-5, with D tentatively TRBD1 (5 bases). Sample: PBMCs, taken 15 days after the yellow fever booster vaccination. In DNA form, the CDR3 reads TGCAGCGTTGCAAGGACACAGCAAGAGACCCAGTACTTC. This sequence encodes CSVARTQQETQYF. Combining the CDR3 with reference TRBV29-1 and TRBJ2-5 gives the whole variable domain SAVISQKPSRDICQRGTSLTIQCQVDSQVTMMFWYRQQPGQSLTLIATANQGSEATYESGFVIDKFPISRPNLTFSTLTVSNMSPEDSSIYLCSVARTQQETQYFGPGTRLLVL.